This TCR beta chain was profiled in a study of T cells in Graves' hyperthyroidism and ophthalmopathy. Amplification targeted TCR beta CDR3 regions from RNA transcripts. The HTBI primer set was used in a first-round RT-PCR of the TCR CDR3. TCRdb re-analysed the multiplex PCR reads in MiXCR, keeping a single row per CDR3 protein. This table has roughly 420,000 distinct CDR3 sequences, roughly 14% appearing once. This clonotype was recorded once. Patients aged 18 to 65 had newly diagnosed hyperthyroidism that had lasted under 2 months. The ends were cut back, 2 bases at V and 5 bases at J, with 9 bases in the middle. The CDR3 length is 14 residues.

The sequencing input was blood. J is TRBJ1-4 and V is TRBV12-3 or TRBV12-4; no definite D call. This TCR derives from a woman aged 18-35 years with Graves' hyperthyroidism. The CDR3 nucleotides are TGTGCCAGCAGTTTACAGGCCCTCAATGAAAAACTGTTTTTT. The encoded protein is CASSLQALNEKLFF.